The clone carrying this T cell receptor (beta chain) was counted between two and nine times. CDR3 length equals 16 residues. The germline V and J ends were trimmed by 0 bases and 1 base, with 10 bases remaining between them. Germline CDR1 reads LGHNA; CDR2 reads YSLEER. The sample belongs to a study of blood T cell repertoires in COVID-19. Sequencing was performed with immunoSEQ multiplex PCR; in TCRdb, only in-frame clones are kept and a portion is missing. The sample holds some 150,000 clones, roughly 87% seen once. The V gene is TRBV4-3, the J gene TRBJ1-3; no clear D. This TCR was sampled from a woman aged 60-75 years with active or convalescent COVID-19. The sequenced material came from peripheral blood. The CDR3 nucleotides are TGCGCCAGCAGCCAAGAACCCGAGGGATCTGGAAACACCATATATTTT. It is translated as CASSQEPEGSGNTIYF.